This T cell receptor beta chain was captured by sequencing in a study of blood T cell repertoires in COVID-19. Study-wide context: There were acute and convalescent COVID-19 samples, and they came from the United States, Italy and Spain. PBMCs, B-cell-depleted T cells, or T cells provided the cDNA or gDNA that made up the material.

In the original processing: The authors estimated nucleated cell counts from reference gene primer amplification. Clones were read by immunoSEQ multiplex PCR, and TCRdb kept only the in-frame ones, dropping some. V, J and clone size derive from that table, while D and trimming were established from the DNA sequence. The sample gives 110,000 to 150,000 clones, about 76% of which show up once; about 7.5% is in the top ten. V was pared by 1 base and J by 6 bases, with 10 bases of the junction left unmatched. Germline lookup yields CDR1 SGHRS and CDR2 YFSETQ. The CDR3 extends over 17 amino acids. The V and J genes are TRBV5-1 and TRBJ2-1, with TRBD2 matching over 10 bases. Specimen: peripheral blood. The TCR sequence derives from a human donor in a cohort sampled during active COVID-19. This CDR3 reads CASSLSYLAGVGNEQFF. Written as DNA, the CDR3 is TGCGCCAGCAGCTTGTCGTATCTAGCGGGAGTTGGCAATGAGCAGTTCTTC.